This TCR beta chain emerged from a study of T cell repertoires in cytomegalovirus infection. Using its own MiXCR run on the reads, TCRdb lists one record per CDR3 protein. There are hundreds of thousands of distinct CDR3 sequences in the sample; roughly a third occur only once, and about 2.8% lies in the top ten. CDR3 length: 15 residues. With V trimmed by 3 bases and J by 7 bases, 9 bases remained unmatched. The V gene's germline CDR1 is DFQATT and CDR2 SNEGSKA (reference sequence). The TCR originated in a human donor in good health (CMV status not recorded). Some clones in this sample may be carry-over from other donors' samples. This chain joins TRBV20-1 and TRBJ1-6; 7 nucleotides line up with TRBD1. Material for sequencing was PBMCs. For the CDR3, the DNA is TGCAGTGCTAGGATTGCCGGGACAGAGAATTCACCCCTCCACTTT. This sequence encodes CSARIAGTENSPLHF.